This is a list of T cell receptor beta chains from one sample in a study of T cell responses to AZD1222 COVID-19 vaccine. The assay was immunoSEQ multiplex PCR, and TCRdb's table has in-frame clones only and misses some. The data contain around 95,000 clones, 80% to 95% of them singletons. Sequenced here: peripheral blood, sampled on day 0 of AZD1222 vaccination. These receptors were collected from an adult in good health. Each CDR3 is given with its conserved first and last residue. D genes are given only for firm matches. Expanded clones are given a class, and other clones once, few, many or no size at all.

j_gene | v_gene | abundance | d_gene | CDR3aa | CDR3nt
TRBJ1-4 | TRBV9 | . | . | CASSVGQTAGSRKLFF | TGTGCCAGCAGCGTAGGACAGACCGCCGGGTCGAGAAAACTGTTTTTT
TRBJ2-2 | TRBV24-1 | once | TRBD1 | CATSDLGTGAGTGELFF | TGTGCCACCAGTGATTTAGGGACAGGGGCGGGCACCGGGGAGCTGTTTTTT
TRBJ2-7 | TRBV5-1 | . | . | CASSLWGPVSYEQYF | TGCGCCAGCAGCCTGTGGGGGCCTGTCTCCTACGAGCAGTACTTC
TRBJ2-1 | TRBV23-1 | . | TRBD2 | CASSQSGLAEAAFTNEQFF | TGCGCCAGCAGTCAATCTGGACTAGCGGAAGCAGCATTTACCAATGAGCAGTTCTTC
TRBJ1-5 | TRBV19 | . | . | CASTEDRSLSNQPQHF | TGTGCCAGTACCGAAGACAGAAGCCTTAGCAATCAGCCCCAGCATTTT
TRBJ1-5 | TRBV6-5 | . | . | CASRRGTPYGQPQHF | TGTGCCAGCAGGAGAGGGACTCCCTATGGGCAGCCCCAGCATTTT
TRBJ2-7 | TRBV5-1 | once | TRBD1 | CASSADGWTGMDEQYF | TGCGCCAGCAGCGCTGACGGATGGACAGGGATGGACGAGCAGTACTTC
TRBJ2-5 | TRBV7-2 | . | . | CASSPSEETQYF | TGTGCCAGCAGCCCAAGCGAAGAGACCCAGTACTTC
TRBJ2-1 | TRBV3-1/TRBV3-2 | . | TRBD2 | CASSQDGLAGVTSYNEQFF | TGTGCCAGCAGCCAAGATGGGCTAGCGGGAGTCACCTCCTACAATGAGCAGTTCTTC
TRBJ2-7 | TRBV5-8 | . | . | CASSPGAVTYEQYF | TGTGCCAGCAGCCCCGGGGCGGTTACCTACGAGCAGTACTTC
TRBJ1-1 | TRBV6-1 | . | . | CASSERGVGRMNTEAFF | TGTGCCAGCAGTGAAAGGGGAGTGGGGCGCATGAACACTGAAGCTTTCTTT
TRBJ2-1 | TRBV7-3 | . | . | CASSIGVGGEQFF | TGTGCCAGCAGTATAGGGGTAGGGGGAGAGCAGTTCTTC
TRBJ2-5 | TRBV2 | . | . | CASSEWTQETQYF | TGTGCCAGCAGTGAATGGACACAGGAGACCCAGTACTTC
TRBJ1-2 | TRBV29-1 | . | . | CSVDPRNYGYTF | TGCAGCGTTGACCCCCGCAACTATGGCTACACCTTC
TRBJ2-3 | TRBV30 | . | . | CACTGLADTQYF | TGTGCCTGCACAGGGCTCGCAGATACGCAGTATTTT
TRBJ1-1 | TRBV16 | . | . | CASRKEGAEAFF | TGTGCCAGCCGTAAAGAGGGGGCTGAAGCTTTCTTT
TRBJ1-5 | TRBV9 | . | . | CASSVGGEGQPQHF | TGTGCCAGCAGCGTAGGTGGGGAGGGTCAGCCCCAGCATTTT
TRBJ2-7 | TRBV9 | . | . | CASSVVGSSYEQYF | TGTGCCAGCAGCGTAGTTGGTAGCTCCTACGAGCAGTACTTC
TRBJ2-3 | TRBV30 | few | . | CAWSVNGRNTQYF | TGTGCCTGGAGTGTAAACGGCAGAAATACGCAGTATTTT
TRBJ2-7 | TRBV6-4 | . | TRBD1 | CASSDSSGYGTAYEQYF | TGTGCCAGCAGTGACTCCTCCGGGTATGGGACAGCGTACGAGCAGTACTTC
TRBJ2-1 | TRBV6-5 | . | TRBD2 | CATRQGLANYNEQFF | TGTGCCACCAGACAGGGACTAGCGAATTACAATGAGCAGTTCTTC
TRBJ1-6 | TRBV6-6 | . | . | CASSPIAPNSPLHF | TGTGCCAGCAGTCCAATAGCTCCTAATTCACCCCTCCACTTT
TRBJ2-3 | TRBV5-6 | . | TRBD2 | CASSPSGLGLAGLTDTQYF | TGTGCCAGCAGCCCCAGTGGTCTAGGACTAGCGGGACTCACAGATACGCAGTATTTT
TRBJ1-1 | TRBV7-3 | once | . | CASSSIPTGTTIGF | TGTGCCAGCAGCTCGATACCAACAGGAACAACCATAGGTTTT
TRBJ2-1 | TRBV12-3/TRBV12-4 | . | . | CASSSAEEGEQFF | TGTGCCAGCAGTTCTGCAGAAGAGGGTGAGCAGTTCTTC
TRBJ2-7 | TRBV3-1/TRBV3-2 | . | . | CASSQGWLDSEQYF | TGTGCCAGCAGCCAAGGGTGGTTGGACTCCGAGCAGTACTTC
TRBJ2-7 | TRBV7-2 | . | TRBD2 | CASTRGRSSYEQYF | TGTGCCAGCACTCGCGGGAGGTCCTCCTACGAGCAGTACTTC
TRBJ2-1 | TRBV30 | once | . | CAWRGGPNYNEQFF | TGTGCCTGGAGGGGGGGCCCGAACTACAATGAGCAGTTCTTC
TRBJ2-7 | TRBV4-1 | . | TRBD2 | CASSQSGTSAYEQYF | TGCGCCAGCAGCCAATCGGGGACTAGCGCCTACGAGCAGTACTTC
TRBJ2-7 | TRBV21-1 | . | . | CASSTGLTSYEQYF | TGTGCCAGCAGCACGGGACTGACCTCCTACGAGCAGTACTTC
TRBJ2-5 | TRBV28 | . | TRBD1 | CASSLTGQGAGETQYF | TGTGCCAGCAGTTTGACGGGACAGGGGGCAGGAGAGACCCAGTACTTC
TRBJ1-2 | TRBV5-4 | . | . | CASSLSWGYTF | TGTGCCAGCAGCTTGTCTTGGGGCTACACCTTC
TRBJ1-4 | TRBV27 | . | . | CASSFTGGNEKLFF | TGTGCCAGCAGTTTTACGGGTGGAAATGAAAAACTGTTTTTT
TRBJ2-1 | TRBV7-6 | . | TRBD2 | CASSLALADKQFF | TGTGCCAGCAGCTTAGCACTAGCGGATAAGCAGTTCTTC
TRBJ2-3 | TRBV29-1 | . | . | CSVEQQISTDTQYF | TGCAGCGTTGAACAACAGATTAGCACAGATACGCAGTATTTT
TRBJ1-5 | TRBV6-5 | once | . | CASSRDTYSNQPQHF | TGTGCCAGCAGTCGGGACACCTATAGCAATCAGCCCCAGCATTTT
TRBJ2-1 | TRBV6-1 | . | TRBD2 | CASSESSAGTRNEQFF | TGTGCCAGCAGTGAATCCTCCGCCGGGACTAGAAATGAGCAGTTCTTC